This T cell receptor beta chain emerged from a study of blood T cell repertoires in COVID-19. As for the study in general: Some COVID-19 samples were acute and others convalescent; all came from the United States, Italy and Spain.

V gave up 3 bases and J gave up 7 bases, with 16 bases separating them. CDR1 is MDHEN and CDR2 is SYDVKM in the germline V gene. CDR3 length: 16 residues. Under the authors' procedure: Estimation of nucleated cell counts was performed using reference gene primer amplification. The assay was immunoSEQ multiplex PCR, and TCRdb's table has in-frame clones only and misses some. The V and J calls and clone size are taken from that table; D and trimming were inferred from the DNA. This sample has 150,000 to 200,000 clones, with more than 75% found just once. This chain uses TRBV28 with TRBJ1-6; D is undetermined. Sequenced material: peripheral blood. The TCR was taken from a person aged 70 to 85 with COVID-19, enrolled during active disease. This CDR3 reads CASSFSRGNYNSPLHF. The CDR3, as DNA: TGTGCCAGCAGTTTTTCGCGGGGAAATTACAATTCACCCCTCCACTTT.